The clone carrying this TCR beta chain was found many times. The CDR3 covers 13 residues. The germline V gene encodes CDR1 MNHEY and CDR2 SVGAGI. The V and J ends lost 6 bases and 0 bases respectively, with 8 bases between them. This sample is drawn from a study of shared clonotypes between healthy human individuals. Overall study context: The study enrolled a couple of women and three men aged 18 to 49.

Some clones are missing from TCRdb's copy, which holds only in-frame ones; the method was immunoSEQ multiplex PCR. There are approximately 1,000,000 clones in the sample; about four fifths occur only once, and around 0.47% lies in the top ten. The sequenced material came from memory CD4+ T cells from PBMCs. Indicated subset: CD45RA-negative fraction. The clonotype was recovered from a young man in good health. Some clones in this sample may be carry-over from other donors' samples. This chain joins TRBV6-5 and TRBJ1-2; no clear D. The CDR3 protein is CASRLDANYGYTF. For the CDR3, the DNA is TGTGCCAGCAGACTGGACGCTAACTATGGCTACACCTTC.